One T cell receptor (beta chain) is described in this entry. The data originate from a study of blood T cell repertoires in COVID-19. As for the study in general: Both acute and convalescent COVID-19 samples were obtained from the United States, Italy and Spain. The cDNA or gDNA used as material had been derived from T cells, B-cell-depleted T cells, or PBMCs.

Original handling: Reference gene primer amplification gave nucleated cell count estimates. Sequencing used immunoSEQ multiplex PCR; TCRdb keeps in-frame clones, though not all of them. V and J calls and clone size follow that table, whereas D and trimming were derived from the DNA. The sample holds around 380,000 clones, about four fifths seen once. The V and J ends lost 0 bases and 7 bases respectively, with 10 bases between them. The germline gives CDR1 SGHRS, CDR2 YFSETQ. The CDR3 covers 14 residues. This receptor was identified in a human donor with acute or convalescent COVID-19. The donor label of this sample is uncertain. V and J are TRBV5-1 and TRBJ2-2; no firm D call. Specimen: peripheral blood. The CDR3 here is CASSLVGTGGELFF. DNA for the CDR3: TGCGCCAGCAGCTTGGTTGGTACGGGCGGGGAGCTGTTTTTT. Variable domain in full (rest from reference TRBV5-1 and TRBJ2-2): KAGVTQTPRYLIKTRGQQVTLSCSPISGHRSVSWYQQTPGQGLQFLFEYFSETQRNKGNFPGRFSGRQFSNSRSEMNVSTLELGDSALYLCASSLVGTGGELFFGEGSRLTVL.